The 4 T cell receptor beta chains given below trace back to one sample, sequenced in a study of T cells in localized non-small cell lung cancer. The data were produced by immunoSEQ multiplex PCR, yet TCRdb's version contains in-frame clones alone and is incomplete. The repertoire holds 31,000 or so clones, roughly 86% seen once, with around 4% in the top ten. The sample in question was peripheral blood mononuclear cells, obtained before any cancer treatment. Receptor source: a woman aged 40-69 years with stage III lung adenocarcinoma.

The V gene is TRBV30, the J gene TRBJ1-2, with D tentatively TRBD1 (6 bases). V lost 4 bases to trimming and J lost 6 bases, with 15 bases between them. CDR1 is GTSNPN, CDR2 SVGIG, per germline (reference sequence). There are 13 residues in the CDR3. CDR3 amino acids: CAWIGTGRNGYTF. In nucleotides, the CDR3 is TGTGCCTGGATCGGTACAGGGAGGAATGGCTACACCTTC.

This clone was recorded once. The chain employs TRBV28 and TRBJ2-3, with D unclear. Trimming shortened V by 3 bases and J by 0 bases, and 1 base separated the two germline ends. The germline gives CDR1 MDHEN, CDR2 SYDVKM. The CDR3 has 12 residues. The CDR3: CASSFSTDTQYF. CDR3 bases: TGTGCCAGCAGTTTCAGCACAGATACGCAGTATTTT.

The V gene is TRBV5-1, the J gene TRBJ1-3, with a tentative D call TRBD1 (6 bases). Germline lookup yields CDR1 SGHRS and CDR2 YFSETQ. The V and J ends lost 0 bases and 0 bases respectively, with 10 bases between them. The CDR3 totals 16 residues. In nucleotides, the CDR3 is TGCGCCAGCAGCTTGGAAGGGGGGTTCTCTGGAAACACCATATATTTT. Amino acids: CASSLEGGFSGNTIYF.

The chain recombines TRBV9 with TRBJ1-2; 9 nucleotides line up with TRBD1. V was pared by 4 bases and J by 4 bases, with 8 bases of the junction left unmatched. Germline CDR1 reads SGDLS; CDR2 reads YYNGEE. The CDR3 runs to 15 residues. CDR3 protein: CASSYRDRDSYGYTF. CDR3 sequence (DNA): TGTGCCAGCAGCTACCGGGACAGGGATAGCTATGGCTACACCTTC.